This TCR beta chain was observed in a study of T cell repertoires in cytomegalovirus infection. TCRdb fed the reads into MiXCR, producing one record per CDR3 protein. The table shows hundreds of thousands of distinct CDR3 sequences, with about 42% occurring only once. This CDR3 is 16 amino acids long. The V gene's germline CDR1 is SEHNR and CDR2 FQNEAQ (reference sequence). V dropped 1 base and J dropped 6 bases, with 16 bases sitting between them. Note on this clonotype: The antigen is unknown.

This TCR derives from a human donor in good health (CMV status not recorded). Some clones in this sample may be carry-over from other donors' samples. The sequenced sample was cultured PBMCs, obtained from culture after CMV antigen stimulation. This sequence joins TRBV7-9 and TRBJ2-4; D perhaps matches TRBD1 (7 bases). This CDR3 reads CASSLGQGLGGNIQYF. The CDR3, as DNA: TGTGCCAGCAGCTTAGGACAGGGACTTGGGGGAAACATTCAGTACTTC.